What follows are 28 T cell receptor beta chains derived from one specimen sequenced in a study of blood T cell repertoires in COVID-19. Libraries were prepared by immunoSEQ multiplex PCR; TCRdb keeps only in-frame clonotypes and omits some of them. The sample holds approximately 240,000 clones, roughly four fifths seen once. The sample comprised PBMCs or T cells enriched from blood (not recorded which). These TCRs come from a woman in her thirties or forties with acute COVID-19.

The V and J genes are TRBV18 and TRBJ1-5; D gene ambiguous. Germline loops: CDR1 KGHSH, CDR2 LQKENI. The CDR3 length is 16 residues. Trimming took off 3 bases at V and 0 bases at J, with 12 bases between the two ends. CDR3 in DNA: TGTGCCAGCTCACCCTACGGGTCGAATAGCAATCAGCCCCAGCATTTT. Its protein product is CASSPYGSNSNQPQHF.

This clone is a singleton in its sample. The chain recombines TRBV28 with TRBJ1-5; possible D gene TRBD1, 5 bases. V was clipped by 2 bases and J by 4 bases, with 18 bases between them. Germline V gene sequence: CDR1 MDHEN, CDR2 SYDVKM. CDR3 length: 17 amino acids. In DNA, the CDR3 is TGTGCCAGCAGTTTAGGGGGACTCCACTTATATAATCAGCCCCAGCATTTT. It yields the protein CASSLGGLHLYNQPQHF. Complete variable domain (other parts from reference TRBV28 and TRBJ1-5): DVKVTQSSRYLVKRTGEKVFLECVQDMDHENMFWYRQDPGLGLRLIYFSYDVKMKEKGDIPEGYSVSREKKERFSLILESASTNQTSMYLCASSLGGLHLYNQPQHFGDGTRLSIL.

The genes are TRBV6-2 or TRBV6-3 and TRBJ2-2; weak D call: TRBD2 (6 bases). Trimming pared 3 bases from V and 7 bases from J, leaving 18 bases between. The germline CDR1 and CDR2 sequences are MNHEY and SVGEGT. This CDR3 has 16 residues. The CDR3 loop is CASSYSRPGRSGELFF. In DNA form, the CDR3 reads TGTGCCAGCAGTTATTCGAGACCGGGGAGGAGCGGGGAGCTGTTTTTT.

The chain is built from TRBV20-1 and TRBJ2-7; D ambiguous. The CDR3 consists of 13 residues. The germline gives CDR1 DFQATT, CDR2 SNEGSKA (reference sequence). The V end was cut by 3 bases, the J end by 3 bases, with 12 bases between. As DNA, the CDR3 is TGCAGTGCTAGTCGAGCGACTGGCTACGAGCAGTACTTC. It codes for CSASRATGYEQYF.

The genes are TRBV5-1 and TRBJ2-1, with D possibly being TRBD1 (5 bases). The CDR3 runs to 16 residues. Germline CDR1 is SGHRS and CDR2 is YFSETQ. The V end was cut by 4 bases, the J end by 1 base, with 15 bases between. CDR3 in DNA: TGCGCCAGCAGCCTGACAGCCGAGGCTTCCTACAATGAGCAGTTCTTC. Translated, it gives CASSLTAEASYNEQFF.

The rearrangement joins TRBV3-1 (or the pseudogene TRBV3-2) to TRBJ1-1, with 9 bases aligning to TRBD1. J gave up 5 bases and V 0 bases, and 7 bases lay outside the gene matches. Germline V gives CDR1 LGHDT, CDR2 YNNKEL (reference sequence). This CDR3 is 16 amino acids long. The CDR3 DNA sequence: TGTGCCAGCAGCCAAGATACAGGGGGCTGGCTAACTGAAGCTTTCTTT. It specifies CASSQDTGGWLTEAFF.

This clone was counted once. The J gene is TRBJ2-3, the V gene TRBV5-1, with a tentative D call TRBD2 (5 bases). Germline loops: CDR1 SGHRS, CDR2 YFSETQ. V gave up 6 bases and J gave up 2 bases, with 13 bases separating them. The CDR3 is 14 amino acids. The chain's CDR3 is CASMSGDPTDTQYF. CDR3 nucleotides: TGCGCCAGCATGAGCGGCGATCCCACAGATACGCAGTATTTT.

The chain employs TRBV10-2 and TRBJ2-2; weak D call: TRBD2 (6 bases). Germline-derived CDR1 and CDR2 are WSHSY and SAAADI. The CDR3 extends over 16 amino acids. Trimming pared 2 bases from V and 6 bases from J, leaving 16 bases between. In DNA, the CDR3 is TGCGCCAGCAGTGAGCCCGAGCGGGTTGTTCCCGGGGAGCTGTTTTTT. Translation: CASSEPERVVPGELFF.

The rearrangement uses TRBV9 and TRBJ2-5, with D perhaps matching TRBD2 (5 bases). CDR1 SGDLS and CDR2 YYNGEE come from the germline V gene. This CDR3 comprises 15 residues. The V and J ends lost 4 bases and 0 bases respectively, with 13 bases between them. The CDR3 reads CASSPREGNQETQYF. CDR3 nucleotide sequence: TGTGCCAGCAGCCCCCGAGAGGGCAACCAAGAGACCCAGTACTTC.

The gene calls are TRBV19 and TRBJ1-5; D might be TRBD1 (5 bases). Trimming shortened V by 6 bases and J by 0 bases, and 21 bases separated the two germline ends. Germline CDR1 LNHDA, CDR2 SQIVND (reference sequence). The length of the CDR3 is 18 residues. The CDR3 region has the DNA TGTGCCAGTAGGCGGGGTTCCGGGGCCTCGAGTAGCAATCAGCCCCAGCATTTT. Translating gives CASRRGSGASSSNQPQHF. Full variable domain (missing parts from reference TRBV19 and TRBJ1-5): DGGITQSPKYLFRKEGQNVTLSCEQNLNHDAMYWYRQDPGQGLRLIYYSQIVNDFQKGDIAEGYSVSREKKESFPLTVTSAQKNPTAFYLCASRRGSGASSSNQPQHFGDGTRLSIL.

This rearrangement joins TRBV28 to TRBJ2-7; D remains unclear. Germline assignment: CDR1 MDHEN and CDR2 SYDVKM. V was trimmed by 1 base and J by 7 bases, leaving 11 bases between them. CDR3 length: 13 residues. The CDR3 region is CASSLYGSREQYF. The CDR3 nucleotides are TGTGCCAGCAGTTTATATGGTAGTCGGGAGCAGTACTTC.

This chain links TRBV7-2 with TRBJ2-1; the match to TRBD2 covers 10 bases. This CDR3 has 18 residues. CDR1 and CDR2 (germline): SGHTA, FQGNSA. V lost 6 bases and J lost 0; bases outside the gene matches: 11. The CDR3 DNA reads TGTGCCAGCAGTCTGCGGACTAGCGGACGTAGCTCCTACAATGAGCAGTTCTTC. It translates to CASSLRTSGRSSYNEQFF.

There are a few counts of this clone. V and J are TRBV28 and TRBJ2-7, with D perhaps TRBD1 (5 bases). Trimming cost V 3 bases and J 0 bases, with 9 bases left between them. The CDR3 spans 14 residues. Germline assignment: CDR1 MDHEN and CDR2 SYDVKM. This CDR3 reads CASSLDNPSYEQYF. Written as DNA, the CDR3 is TGTGCCAGCAGTTTGGACAACCCCTCCTACGAGCAGTACTTC.

The J gene is TRBJ2-2, the V gene TRBV7-7, with 8 bases fitting TRBD2. Losses at the gene ends were 5 bases for V and 0 bases for J; bases not matched to a gene: 8. Germline loops: CDR1 SSHAT, CDR2 FNYEAQ (reference sequence). The CDR3 runs 17 residues. CDR3 DNA: TGTGCCAGCAGCCCCCCTGGACTAGCTGCGAACACCGGGGAGCTGTTTTTT. Residues: CASSPPGLAANTGELFF.

As for this clone: A junction end diverges from the germline sequence, so it may reflect a read error. This chain links TRBV14 with TRBJ2-5; the D is unclear. The length of the CDR3 is 13 residues. Germline values: CDR1 SGHDN, CDR2 FVKESK. The chain's CDR3 is CASSHSPQATQYF. CDR3 DNA: TGTGCCAGCAGCCATTCCCCGCAAGCGACCCAGTACTTC.

The chain combines TRBV7-2 with TRBJ1-2; D call uncertain. This CDR3 contains 13 residues. Germline-derived CDR1 and CDR2 are SGHTA and FQGNSA. V lost 2 bases to trimming and J lost 2 bases, with 6 bases between them. CDR3 nucleotide sequence: TGTGCCAGCAGCTTATCTCAGAACTATGGCTACACCTTC. Amino acids: CASSLSQNYGYTF.

As concerns this clone: Other DNA sequences in this sample translate to the same CDR3. This chain uses TRBV19 with TRBJ2-2, with TRBD1 identical over 7 bases. Germline CDR1 and CDR2: LNHDA and SQIVND (reference sequence). With 1 base clipped from V and 0 bases from J, the junction kept 2 bases outside the gene matches. The CDR3 consists of 16 residues. CDR3 residues: CASSIGQGTNTGELFF. The CDR3 DNA is TGTGCCAGTAGTATAGGACAGGGCACGAACACCGGGGAGCTGTTTTTT.

The V call is TRBV4-1, the J call TRBJ1-1, with 7 bases that match TRBD1. Germline lookup yields CDR1 MGHRA and CDR2 YSYEKL. The trim removed 3 bases at V and 3 bases at J, leaving 4 bases unmatched. This CDR3 has 14 amino acids. The CDR3 loop is CASSHWQGDTEAFF. The CDR3 bases are TGCGCCAGCAGCCACTGGCAGGGGGACACTGAAGCTTTCTTT.

This chain connects TRBV4-2 to TRBJ1-1; TRBD1 matches at 7 bases. V dropped 1 base and J dropped 0; count of bases not matched to a gene: 2. The germline V gene has CDR1 LGHNA and CDR2 YNFKEQ. CDR3 length equals 15 residues. The chain's CDR3 is CASSQGGTVNTEAFF. The CDR3 coding sequence is TGTGCCAGCAGCCAAGGCGGGACAGTGAACACTGAAGCTTTCTTT.

This clone was recorded once. The rearrangement links TRBV20-1 to TRBJ2-7; D possibly corresponds to TRBD1 (6 bases). The CDR3 has 11 amino acids. Looked up from germline, CDR1 is DFQATT and CDR2 is SNEGSKA (reference sequence). V lost 5 bases and J 7 bases, leaving 12 bases between the germline ends. As DNA, the CDR3 is TGCAGTGCTTCACAGGGTAGAGAGCAGTACTTC. Translating it yields CSASQGREQYF.

The chain uses TRBV5-8 and TRBJ2-1, with 8 bases that match TRBD2. Germline V gives CDR1 SGHTS, CDR2 YDEGEE. This CDR3 spans 16 amino acids. Germline trimming cut 3 bases from V and 8 bases from J; bases unmatched to any gene: 13. In nucleotides, the CDR3 is TGTGCCAGCAGCTGGACGGGAGGGACTACACACGATGAGCAGTTCTTC. As protein: CASSWTGGTTHDEQFF. Complete variable domain (other parts from reference TRBV5-8 and TRBJ2-1): EAGVTQSPTHLIKTRGQQATLRCSPISGHTSVYWYQQALGLGLQFLLWYDEGEERNRGNFPPRFSGRQFPNYSSELNVNALELEDSALYLCASSWTGGTTHDEQFFGPGTRLTVL.

The V and J genes are TRBV2 and TRBJ1-1; 7 bases are a match to TRBD1. In germline, CDR1 is SNHLY, CDR2 FYNNEI. The CDR3 has 14 amino acids. V gave up 5 bases and J gave up 2 bases; unmatched junction bases: 5. CDR3 in amino acids: CASSRQGVNTEAFF. The CDR3 coding sequence is TGTGCCAGCAGTCGACAGGGCGTTAACACTGAAGCTTTCTTT.

This sequence joins TRBV5-6 and TRBJ1-1, with 7 bases matching TRBD1. The germline CDR1 and CDR2 sequences are SGHDT and YYEEEE. The V gene end was trimmed by 5 bases and the J gene end by 3 bases; junction bases not matched to a gene: 7. The CDR3 has 14 amino acids. As DNA, the CDR3 is TGTGCCAGCAGTCGAATACAGGGGTACACTGAAGCTTTCTTT. It translates to CASSRIQGYTEAFF.

J is TRBJ1-1 and V is TRBV27; TRBD1 matches 8 bases. Germline CDR1 is MNHEY and CDR2 is SMNVEV (reference sequence). J lost 5 bases, V lost 6 bases, and 8 bases had no gene match. The CDR3 runs 14 residues. The CDR3 sequence is CASSLDRASTEAFF. CDR3 bases: TGTGCCAGCAGCCTGGACAGGGCGAGTACTGAAGCTTTCTTT.

The chain employs TRBV14 and TRBJ1-6; the D gene is possibly TRBD1 (6 bases). Germline-derived CDR1 and CDR2 are SGHDN and FVKESK. This CDR3 has 15 residues. Trimming removed 4 bases at V and 3 bases at J, with 10 bases between. The CDR3 is CASSPIRGYNSPLHF. The CDR3 nucleotides are TGTGCCAGCAGCCCCATCAGGGGCTATAATTCACCCCTCCACTTT.

The chain has TRBV9 and TRBJ2-1; 11 nucleotides line up with TRBD2. The V segment lost 3 bases and the J segment 8 bases; nucleotides outside the gene matches: 7. There are 15 residues in the CDR3. Germline CDR1 and CDR2: SGDLS and YYNGEE. CDR3 sequence (DNA): TGTGCCAGCAGCGCGCGACTAGCGGGAAGGTATGAGCAGTTCTTC. This sequence encodes CASSARLAGRYEQFF.

This clone occurred a few times. The rearrangement joins TRBV10-2 to TRBJ2-7; TRBD2 might be the D (5 bases). The germline V gene has CDR1 WSHSY and CDR2 SAAADI. This CDR3 contains 14 residues. V lost 0 bases to trimming and J lost 6 bases, with 12 bases between them. The CDR3 nucleotides are TGCGCCAGCAGTGAGTCGGAGGCCCTTGGCGAGCAGTACTTC. As protein: CASSESEALGEQYF.

The sample holds one count of this clone. The chain combines TRBV30 with TRBJ2-3, with D uncertain. Trimming shortened V by 3 bases and J by 0 bases, and 16 bases separated the two germline ends. Germline V gives CDR1 GTSNPN, CDR2 SVGIG (reference sequence). The CDR3 length is 16 residues. The CDR3 coding sequence is TGTGCCTGGAGAGATATGGGCTACCTTAGCACAGATACGCAGTATTTT. Translating gives CAWRDMGYLSTDTQYF.